The sequence of this T cell receptor (beta chain) was determined in a study of CD8 T cells in Susac syndrome. The CDR3 covers 15 residues. Trimming took 5 bases from V and 6 from J, leaving 17 bases between them. Germline assignment: CDR1 LNHDA and CDR2 SQIVND (reference sequence). The multiple sclerosis controls, all treatment-naive patients, had relapsing-remitting disease that was stable or active. The RNA, about 0.45 to 1 ug, was put through reverse transcription using random hexamers. Coverage of TCR beta CDR3 amplification by immunoSEQ multiplex PCR extended to 54 Vbeta and 13 Jbeta. TCRdb re-analysed the immunoSEQ multiplex PCR reads in MiXCR, keeping a single row per CDR3 protein. The data contain about 300,000 distinct CDR3 sequences, 85% of them singletons.

Sequenced sample: CD8+ T cells from PBMCs. The receptor was derived from a human donor with multiple sclerosis. This chain connects TRBV19 to TRBJ1-5; a possible D gene is TRBD1 (5 bases). CDR3 sequence reads: CASSPIPGTGQPQHF. Written as DNA, the CDR3 is TGTGCCAGTAGTCCGATCCCTGGGACCGGTCAGCCCCAGCATTTT.